This TCR beta chain originates from a study of blood T cell repertoires in COVID-19. Overall study context: COVID-19 samples from acute and convalescent phases originated in the United States, Italy and Spain. T cells, B-cell-depleted T cells, or PBMCs provided the cDNA or gDNA that served as material.

The trim removed 3 bases at V and 2 bases at J, leaving 2 bases unmatched. Germline loops: CDR1 DFQATT, CDR2 SNEGSKA (reference sequence). The CDR3 extends over 13 amino acids. In the study's own analysis: Cell counts per sample came from amplifying reference gene primers. Assay used: immunoSEQ multiplex PCR; TCRdb lists only in-frame clones, some missing. That table supplies the V and J calls and clone size; D and trimming were determined from the DNA. Among nearly 110,000 clones listed, around nine tenths were seen once. V and J are TRBV20-1 and TRBJ2-7; the match to TRBD2 covers 9 bases. The receptor was derived from a woman in her 30s with acute or convalescent COVID-19. The sequenced sample consisted of peripheral blood. In DNA form, the CDR3 reads TGCAGTGCTAGTAGCGGGGGAGCCTACGAGCAGTACTTC. Translating it yields CSASSGGAYEQYF.